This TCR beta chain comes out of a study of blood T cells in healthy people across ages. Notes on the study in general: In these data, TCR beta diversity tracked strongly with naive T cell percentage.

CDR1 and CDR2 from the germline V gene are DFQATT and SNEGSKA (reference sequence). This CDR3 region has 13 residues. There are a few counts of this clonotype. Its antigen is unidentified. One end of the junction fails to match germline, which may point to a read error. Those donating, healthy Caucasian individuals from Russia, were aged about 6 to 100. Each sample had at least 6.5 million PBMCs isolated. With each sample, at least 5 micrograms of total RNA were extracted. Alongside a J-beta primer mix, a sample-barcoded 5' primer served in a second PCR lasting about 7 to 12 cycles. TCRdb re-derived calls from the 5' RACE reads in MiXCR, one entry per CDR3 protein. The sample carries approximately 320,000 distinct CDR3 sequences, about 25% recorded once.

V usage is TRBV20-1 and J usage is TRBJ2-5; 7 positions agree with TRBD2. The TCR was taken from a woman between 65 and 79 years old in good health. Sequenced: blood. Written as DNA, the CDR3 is TGCAGTGCTAGCTCCGGACTAGTAAGTTCGACGTTCTTC. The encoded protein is CSASSGLVSSTFF.